This T cell receptor beta chain originates from a study of blood T cell repertoires in COVID-19. Some clones are missing from TCRdb's copy, which holds only in-frame ones; the method was immunoSEQ multiplex PCR. The table shows a few hundred thousand clones, with roughly 88% occurring only once. CDR3 length equals 11 residues. The germline V gene encodes CDR1 MNHEY and CDR2 SVGAGI. V was cut by 4 bases and J by 7 bases, with 7 bases left in between. The sequence derives from a human donor with COVID-19, enrolled during active disease. The donor label of this sample is uncertain. The V gene is TRBV6-5, the J gene TRBJ1-2, with D tentatively TRBD1 (5 bases). Sequenced: peripheral blood. The CDR3 loop is CASSSDIGYTF. The CDR3 DNA is TGTGCCAGCAGTTCGGACATTGGCTACACCTTC.